These 8 T cell receptor beta chains share one sample of origin, sequenced in a study of cytomegalovirus exposure and HLA in healthy donors. The PCR was carried out with 60 Vbeta primers and 13 Jbeta primers. Profiled with immunoSEQ multiplex PCR; TCRdb holds only in-frame clones, not every one. Of 200,000 to 250,000 clones listed, approximately 80% are singletons. Material for sequencing was PBMCs. The receptors shown here come from a girl between 2 and 10 years old in good health and CMV-seronegative.

The J gene is TRBJ1-2, the V gene TRBV19; a weak D match, TRBD1 (5 bases). Germline V gene sequence: CDR1 LNHDA, CDR2 SQIVND (reference sequence). CDR3 size: 16 residues. The V gene lost 8 bases and the J gene lost 8 bases, with 27 bases spanning the gap. In DNA form, the CDR3 reads TGTGCCAGTTGCTCCCCCAAGGTGGGGGGTTCTGGCGGCTACACCTTC. Amino acid sequence: CASCSPKVGGSGGYTF. Combining the CDR3 with reference TRBV19 and TRBJ1-2 gives the whole variable domain DGGITQSPKYLFRKEGQNVTLSCEQNLNHDAMYWYRQDPGQGLRLIYYSQIVNDFQKGDIAEGYSVSREKKESFPLTVTSAQKNPTAFYLCASCSPKVGGSGGYTFGSGTRLTVV.

The chain recombines TRBV4-1 with TRBJ2-3, with a weak D call TRBD1 (6 bases). The V and J ends lost 4 bases and 3 bases respectively, with 8 bases between them. CDR3 size: 13 residues. Germline CDR1 MGHRA, CDR2 YSYEKL. CDR3 nucleotide sequence: TGCGCCAGCAGCCGGCAGGGGACAGATACGCAGTATTTT. Protein product: CASSRQGTDTQYF.

Points on this clone: Other nucleotide sequences in the sample specify the same CDR3. This chain connects TRBV19 to TRBJ2-7; possible D gene TRBD1, 6 bases. CDR3 size: 14 residues. Trimming shortened V by 3 bases and J by 3 bases, and 12 bases separated the two germline ends. In germline, CDR1 is LNHDA, CDR2 SQIVND (reference sequence). The CDR3 loop is CASSISQGSYEQYF. CDR3 in DNA: TGTGCCAGTAGTATCTCACAGGGTAGCTACGAGCAGTACTTC.

The chain is built from TRBV11-2 and TRBJ1-1; D is ambiguous. The germline gives CDR1 SGHAT, CDR2 FQNNGV. Trimming pared 3 bases from V and 6 bases from J, leaving 11 bases between. The length of the CDR3 is 13 residues. DNA for the CDR3: TGTGCCAGCAGCTTTAGAGAGGTGGCTGAAGCTTTCTTT. Its protein product is CASSFREVAEAFF. The entire variable domain, with the rest obtained from reference TRBV11-2 and TRBJ1-1, is as follows: EAGVAQSPRYKIIEKRQSVAFWCNPISGHATLYWYQQILGQGPKLLIQFQNNGVVDDSQLPKDRFSAERLKGVDSTLKIQPAKLEDSAVYLCASSFREVAEAFFGQGTRLTVV.

The chain couples TRBV4-1 to TRBJ1-2; possibly TRBD1 for D (5 bases). Germline V CDR1 and CDR2: MGHRA, YSYEKL. The V and J ends lost 4 bases and 2 bases respectively, with 17 bases between them. This CDR3 contains 16 residues. CDR3 coding DNA: TGCGCCAGCAGCCTCATAGCGGGGGTTCGGAACTATGGCTACACCTTC. It codes for CASSLIAGVRNYGYTF.

The chain couples TRBV5-1 to TRBJ2-7; perhaps TRBD1 as D (5 bases). Trimming stripped 2 bases from V and 1 base from J, with 13 bases between. There are 15 residues in the CDR3. The V gene's germline CDR1 is SGHRS and CDR2 YFSETQ. CDR3 coding DNA: TGCGCCAGCAGCTTCAGGGCGAGTGAGTCCTACGAGCAGTACTTC. Translating gives CASSFRASESYEQYF.

The CDR3 loop reads CASSYSGIPGDTQYF. Written as DNA, the CDR3 is TGTGCCAGCAGTTACTCCGGGATCCCGGGGGATACGCAGTATTTT. V gene TRBV6-5 combines with J gene TRBJ2-3, with D maybe TRBD2 (5 bases). Germline V CDR1 and CDR2: MNHEY, SVGAGI. The CDR3 sequence is 15 residues long. V lost 0 bases and J lost 6, with 13 bases in between.

This clone was seen only once. The chain has TRBV7-9 and TRBJ1-5; D might be TRBD1 (5 bases). CDR3 length: 15 residues. Germline loops: CDR1 SEHNR, CDR2 FQNEAQ (reference sequence). The V and J ends lost 5 bases and 3 bases respectively, with 14 bases between them. The CDR3 is CASSSDSAFNQPQHF. The DNA for the CDR3 is TGTGCCAGCAGCAGCGACAGTGCCTTCAATCAGCCCCAGCATTTT.